This T cell receptor (beta chain) is from a study of cytomegalovirus exposure and HLA in healthy donors. Findings and caveats of the study: Cytomegalovirus-associated TCR beta chains were listed, numbering some 150. The classifier reportedly diagnosed cytomegalovirus status with high sensitivity and specificity.

The data were produced by immunoSEQ multiplex PCR, yet TCRdb's version contains in-frame clones alone and is incomplete. Of a few hundred thousand clones in the sample, roughly 90% were seen once. Points on this clone: The target antigen is unknown.

The donors were members of the roughly 130-subject validation cohort (separate from the approximately 670-subject first cohort). Germline CDR1 SQVTM, CDR2 ANQGSEA. Trimming took 6 bases from V and 0 from J, leaving 17 bases between them. CDR3 length equals 15 residues. The source material was PBMCs. The origin of this receptor is a man aged 25 to 40 in good health and CMV-seronegative. The chain uses TRBV29-1 and TRBJ1-1; maybe TRBD1 (6 bases). The DNA for the CDR3 is TGCAGCGTCCGGTGGGACAACACAATGAACACTGAAGCTTTCTTT. Protein sequence: CSVRWDNTMNTEAFF.